This T cell receptor beta chain was identified in a study of Ad26.COV2.S vaccination and SARS-CoV-2 variants. The treatment here: approximately 18 received Ad26.COV2.S at low or high dose, single or two shots; 5 received placebo; per-sample allocation not given. The study sampled participants on day 63 after the first vaccine or placebo injection. The CDR3 is 16 amino acids. The table came from immunoSEQ multiplex PCR; TCRdb's copy has only in-frame clones and leaves some out. The table lists 510,000 or so clones, roughly 89% of them singletons. The specimen comprised peripheral blood, sampled in a trial of Ad26.COV2.S vaccine versus placebo. The sequence derives from a person aged 18-60 years who received the Ad26.COV2.S COVID-19 vaccine or a placebo. The chain carries TRBV21-1 and TRBJ1-5. TRBV21-1 counts as a pseudogene. CDR3 coding DNA: TGTGCCAGCAGCAAACTACGTGGCAGCGGGGGTCAGCCCCAGCATTTT. Residues: CASSKLRGSGGQPQHF.